This note documents a single T cell receptor beta chain sequence. The data originate from a study of cytomegalovirus exposure and HLA in healthy donors. The CDR3 has 17 residues. Losses at the gene ends were 5 bases for V and 8 bases for J; bases not matched to a gene: 11. Germline V gene lookup returns CDR1 PRHDT and CDR2 FYEKMQ (reference sequence). Primers: 60 Vbeta forward and 13 Jbeta reverse. TCRdb's table, derived via immunoSEQ multiplex PCR, lists solely in-frame clones and lacks some. The sample has about 200,000 clones; about three quarters are singletons. This sequence originates from a man aged 35 to 55 in good health and CMV-seronegative. Sequencing input: PBMCs. The rearrangement joins TRBV13 to TRBJ2-1; 14 nucleotides line up with TRBD2. CDR3 nucleotides: TGTGCCAGCAGCCCCCTGACTAGCGGGGGGGCAGGCGATGAGCAGTTCTTC. It yields the protein CASSPLTSGGAGDEQFF. The full variable domain, its missing parts supplied by reference TRBV13 and TRBJ2-1, is AAGVIQSPRHLIKEKRETATLKCYPIPRHDTVYWYQQGPGQDPQFLISFYEKMQSDKGSIPDRFSAQQFSDYHSELNMSSLELGDSALYFCASSPLTSGGAGDEQFFGPGTRLTVL.